This paragraph reports one T cell receptor beta chain. Its cognate antigen is unknown. This entry belongs to a study of cytomegalovirus exposure and HLA in healthy donors. Study-wide findings and caveats: Three CMV-associated chains proved CMV antigen-specific in vitro. A later analysis found first-cohort TCR clusters tended to co-occur in the 120 or so validation repertoires. Accounts indicate the classifier identified cytomegalovirus status with strong specificity and sensitivity.

Some clones are missing from TCRdb's copy, which holds only in-frame ones; the method was immunoSEQ multiplex PCR. The sample includes some 240,000 clones, approximately 87% of them seen just once. The donors were part of the validation cohort, which consisted of approximately 110 subjects and was separate from the first cohort of 666 subjects. This sequence was found in a woman between 18 and 30 years old in good health and CMV-seronegative. Sequenced: PBMCs.

DNA for the CDR3: TGTGCCAGCAGCAGAAACGGTCCCACTGAAGCTTTCTTT. Protein sequence: CASSRNGPTEAFF. The chain employs TRBV25-1 and TRBJ1-1; D gene ambiguous. Trimming took 6 bases from V and 4 from J, leaving 12 bases between them. The CDR3 has 13 amino acids. The V gene's germline CDR1 is MGHDK and CDR2 SYGVNS.